The TCR beta chain under discussion was sequenced for a study of blood T cell repertoires in COVID-19. About the research overall: Sites in the United States, Italy and Spain provided acute and convalescent COVID-19 samples. PBMCs, B-cell-depleted T cells, or T cells provided the cDNA or gDNA that made up the material.

This clone was seen once. V lost 0 bases and J lost 4, with 8 bases in between. CDR1 SGDLS and CDR2 YYNGEE come from the germline V gene. This CDR3 region has 14 residues. In the original processing: Estimation of nucleated cell counts relied on the amplification of reference gene primers. Produced via immunoSEQ multiplex PCR; TCRdb's table is partial and in-frame only. The V and J calls and the clone size are those of that table, but D and trimming were determined from the DNA. The sample contains just under 350,000 clones, around nine tenths of which appear only once. This TCR was sampled from a woman aged 18 to 35 who had recovered from COVID-19. The sample comprised peripheral blood. The V call is TRBV9, the J call TRBJ2-1; no definite D call. The CDR3, as DNA: TGTGCCAGCAGCGTAGCCTCAGTTTACAATGAGCAGTTCTTC. Residues: CASSVASVYNEQFF. The variable domain in full, completed from reference TRBV9 and TRBJ2-1, reads DSGVTQTPKHLITATGQRVTLRCSPRSGDLSVYWYQQSLDQGLQFLIQYYNGEERAKGNILERFSAQQFPDLHSELNLSSLELGDSALYFCASSVASVYNEQFFGPGTRLTVL.